This T cell receptor (beta chain) comes out of a study of monozygotic twins with inflammatory bowel disease. Notes on the study in general: Telling apart the different T cell subtypes was not possible. Heterogeneous immunosuppressive treatment regimens may have introduced variability into patient repertoires.

The CDR3 length is 18 residues. Germline V gene sequence: CDR1 SGHAT, CDR2 FQDESV (reference sequence). From its re-call of the 5' RACE reads, TCRdb lists each CDR3 protein once, without DNA. This listing includes approximately 150,000 distinct CDR3 sequences. On this clonotype: Its matching antigen is unknown.

Per donor, 2.5 to 3 ml of blood was collected and frozen. Sequencing was done on a sample of blood. The chain joins TRBV11-1 to TRBJ2-1; the D gene TCRdb calls, TRBD1, cannot be checked with no DNA. This receptor was identified in a human donor with ulcerative colitis or Crohn's disease, or a healthy co-twin of an affected twin (not recorded which). CDR3 in amino acids: CASSRPSIPGQGHNEQFF. Full variable domain (outside the CDR3, taken from reference TRBV11-1 and TRBJ2-1): EAEVAQSPRYKITEKSQAVAFWCDPISGHATLYWYRQILGQGPELLVQFQDESVVDDSQLPKDRFSAERLKGVDSTLKIQPAELGDSAMYLCASSRPSIPGQGHNEQFFGPGTRLTVL.